Listed below are T cell receptor beta chains from one sample, sequenced in a study of blood T cell repertoires in COVID-19. The table came from immunoSEQ multiplex PCR; TCRdb's copy has only in-frame clones and leaves some out. In the table there are fewer than 250,000 clones, about 82% of which are singletons. The sequencing sample was made of peripheral blood. The receptors were gathered from a woman of 80 years or more with COVID-19, enrolled during active disease. Each CDR3 is given with its conserved first and last residue.

V | length | CDR3
TRBV19 | 16 | CASSIPRTGGSQPQHF
TRBV2 | 13 | CASSLRQGSEAFF
TRBV6-5 | 15 | CASSTRTRGGEKLFF
TRBV6-5 | 14 | CASSYLAGGYGYTF
TRBV6-4 | 13 | CASSPEGNYGYTF
TRBV7-8 | 12 | CASSSDSRQPFF
TRBV2 | 12 | CASSGTDQPQHF
TRBV5-6 | 16 | CASSLERQSYSYEQYF
TRBV5-4 | 15 | CASSLGTGNTDTQYF
TRBV11-3 | 14 | CASSLGGVTDTQYF
TRBV5-1 | 14 | CASSLTGSDQPQHF
TRBV9 | 10 | CASSPGEQYF
TRBV7-2 | 13 | CASSPGQGARVYF
TRBV9 | 15 | CASSVDARGRDGYTF
TRBV12-2 | 21 | CASRLVGSPLRTDASTDTQYF
TRBV7-9 | 14 | CASSLSGGSRGYTF
TRBV7-9 | 17 | CASSEGQGKGNNQPQHF
TRBV5-1 | 15 | CASSSPPGMNEKLFF
TRBV7-2 | 14 | CASSGGAGYSPLHF
TRBV5-8 | 16 | CASSLVIAGAHEKLFF
TRBV25-1 | 16 | CASSPFSGGGNEKLFF
TRBV5-1 | 18 | CASSSLPTSSATNEKLFF
TRBV20-1 | 12 | CSASELGSPLHF
TRBV3-1/TRBV3-2 | 13 | CASSHGGLETQYF
TRBV11-2 | 15 | CASRYLAGDQHEQYF
TRBV5-1 | 14 | CASSSQGSGYEQYF
TRBV6-5 | 13 | CASSFNTQQASSF
TRBV5-8 | 13 | CASSFSGVGGYTF